This record covers a single TCR beta chain. This clonotype came up a few times. Its specific antigen is unknown. No much larger clone is present one base from it, and per-base qualities are unavailable. The germline V gene (reference sequence) sets CDR1 to DFQATT and CDR2 to SNEGSKA. The CDR3 runs 16 residues from the cysteine to the phenylalanine. The kept DNA is CDR3 alone, 48 bases in frame from the first base. V trim: 5 bases; J trim: 4 bases; unmatched bases: 10. The entry originates in a study of regulatory T cells in long-lasting Graves disease (dated by TCRdb to the early 2020s). About the study as a whole: To count as having persistent Graves' disease, a patient had to have received antithyroid drug treatment for over 5 years with TSH receptor autoantibodies remaining persistently positive. A total of some 33 samples were covered by TCR sequencing, comprising some 13 persistent and roughly 20 newly diagnosed Graves' disease patients. Persistent Graves' disease patients in the clinical cohort had taken antithyroid drugs for roughly ten years on average. Peripheral blood TCR sequencing and RNA sequencing compared persistent Graves' disease patients with newly diagnosed Graves' disease patients. The study was registered as a clinical trial and conducted in China.

In light of the paper, this sample's time point label describes: persistent/refractory GD, antithyroid drugs over 5 years with positive TRAb. For both TCR sequencing and RNA sequencing, RNA was extracted from PBMCs in TRIzol. Graves' disease was diagnosed according to American Thyroid Association guidelines. Patients were recruited from an endocrinology department in Xi'an, China. Each patient gave around 9.2 milliliters of peripheral blood, collected in an EDTA anticoagulant tube. PBMCs were isolated by Ficoll Paque Plus density gradient separation without further T cell sorting. An Agilent 2100 Bioanalyzer and agarose gel were used to assess RNA quality, and a NanoDrop 2000 was used to measure RNA concentration. Overall study outcomes, separate from this receptor: Only peripheral blood was studied, because thyroid tissue, the primary lesion, was inaccessible. Lower TCR Shannon entropy and fewer highly expanded clones were observed in persistent Graves' disease patients than in newly diagnosed patients, which suggested clonal expansion. Persistent disease showed preferential use of TRBV28, TRBJ1-2 and TRBJ2-5, whereas newly diagnosed disease favored TRBV20-1 and TRBJ2-1. Only the TCR beta chain was sequenced and analyzed. The small sample size was acknowledged by the authors as a limitation that may reduce accuracy. A larger number of public clonotypes was shared among persistent patients (more than 2,500) than among newly diagnosed patients (roughly 970).

The library was built by means of multiplex PCR. The sample was run on an Illumina HiSeq 4000. TCR beta libraries were built with iRepertoire HTBI primers and Arm-PCR amplification of CDR3 regions. Before sequencing, the PCR products underwent gel purification. Under the source paper's analysis protocol: Across samples, approximately 68 TRBV and 13 to 15 TRBJ segments were identified and used for gene usage analysis of CDR3 amino acid clonotypes. COPE and FqMerger were used to merge the filtered high-quality paired reads into contigs. BLAST was used to align contigs to IMGT TRBV, TRBD and TRBJ reference genes, with CDR3 defined following IMGT. Any clonotype with a frequency above 0.1% was counted as a highly expanded clone. Shannon entropy served as the measure of repertoire diversity, while the Gini coefficient captured V-J evenness. A clonotype found in more than one individual was treated as public. TCRdb reprocessed the public reads (quality trimming at Q25 with fastp, clone calling with MiXCR) and kept in-frame beta chains. Every distinct CDR3 protein forms one entry, paired with its most common genes and DNA. These V and J calls rely on TCRdb rather than the paper's analysis. For this sample the table gives 650,000 to 700,000 distinct CDR3 sequences, of which about 32% were detected only once. The top ten constitute 40% to 50% of the sample.

The material sequenced was peripheral blood mononuclear cells (PBMCs), taken when the disease was refractory, from a patient treated with antithyroid drugs. In this chain, TRBV20-1 is recombined with TRBJ1-6, with 8 bases matching TRBD1. The sequence was obtained from a female donor with Graves disease. The CDR3 reads as follows: CSAGPGQEEYNSPLHF. The DNA is as follows: TGCAGTGCTGGACCGGGACAGGAAGAATATAATTCACCCCTCCACTTT.